A selection of T cell receptor beta chains follows, all from one sample in a study of T cell repertoires in cytomegalovirus infection. No antigens are known for them. MiXCR, applied by TCRdb to the reads, yields one record per CDR3 protein. This sample yields around 360,000 distinct CDR3 sequences, of which roughly 34% are seen a single time; approximately 13% belongs to the top ten. The starting material was cultured PBMCs, obtained from culture after CMV antigen stimulation. All receptors derive from a human donor in good health (CMV status not recorded). Some clones in this sample may be carry-over from other donors' samples. The CDR3 runs from the conserved cysteine through the conserved F or W. D genes are given only for firm matches. Not every row has a clone size; where given, it reads once, few, many or a size class.

abundance,d_gene,j_gene,v_gene,CDR3nt,CDR3aa
few,.,TRBJ2-3,TRBV7-2,TGTGCCAGCAGCGTTACAGGGGATCTAGCGTTCGGGGATACGCAGTATTTT,CASSVTGDLAFGDTQYF
few,TRBD2,TRBJ2-3,TRBV7-9,TGTGCCAGCAGCTCATGGGATGGTCCTCCGACTAGCGGGAGTAATACGCAGTATTTT,CASSSWDGPPTSGSNTQYF
.,.,TRBJ2-2,TRBV6-5,TGTGCCAGCAGGTTACCGGGCCACCCTGTTGATTTTAGGACCGGGGAGCTGTTTTTT,CASRLPGHPVDFRTGELFF
few,.,TRBJ1-5,TRBV7-2,TGTGCCACCAAAGGGGGTCGCAATCAGCCCCAGCATTTT,CATKGGRNQPQHF
.,TRBD1,TRBJ2-1,TRBV12-3/TRBV12-4,TGTGCCAGCAGTTTTAGGCAGGGGGTTAACAATGAGCAGTTCTTC,CASSFRQGVNNEQFF
few,.,TRBJ2-5,TRBV12-3/TRBV12-4,TGTGCCAGCAGCGATGGGAGGGAGACCCAGTACTTC,CASSDGRETQYF
many,.,TRBJ1-2,TRBV28,TGTGCCAGCAGCTCCCCTACAGGAACGGGAGGCTACACCTTC,CASSSPTGTGGYTF
few,.,TRBJ2-1,TRBV7-9,TGTGCCAGCAGCTCGTGGGGGGAATACAATGAGCAGTTCTTC,CASSSWGEYNEQFF
.,.,TRBJ1-3,TRBV2,TGTGCCAGCAGGCCTCGGAGGGTTTCTGGAAACACCATATATTTT,CASRPRRVSGNTIYF
.,.,TRBJ2-1,TRBV27,TGTGCCAGCAGTTTGGTCATCACCAATGAGCAGTTCTTC,CASSLVITNEQFF
few,TRBD1,TRBJ2-2,TRBV20-1,TGCAGTGCTAGAAGACAGGGGGCTGCCGGGGAGCTGTTTTTT,CSARRQGAAGELFF
few,TRBD2,TRBJ2-1,TRBV5-4,TGTGCCAGCAGCCTCACTGGGAGGGATGAGCAGTTCTTC,CASSLTGRDEQFF